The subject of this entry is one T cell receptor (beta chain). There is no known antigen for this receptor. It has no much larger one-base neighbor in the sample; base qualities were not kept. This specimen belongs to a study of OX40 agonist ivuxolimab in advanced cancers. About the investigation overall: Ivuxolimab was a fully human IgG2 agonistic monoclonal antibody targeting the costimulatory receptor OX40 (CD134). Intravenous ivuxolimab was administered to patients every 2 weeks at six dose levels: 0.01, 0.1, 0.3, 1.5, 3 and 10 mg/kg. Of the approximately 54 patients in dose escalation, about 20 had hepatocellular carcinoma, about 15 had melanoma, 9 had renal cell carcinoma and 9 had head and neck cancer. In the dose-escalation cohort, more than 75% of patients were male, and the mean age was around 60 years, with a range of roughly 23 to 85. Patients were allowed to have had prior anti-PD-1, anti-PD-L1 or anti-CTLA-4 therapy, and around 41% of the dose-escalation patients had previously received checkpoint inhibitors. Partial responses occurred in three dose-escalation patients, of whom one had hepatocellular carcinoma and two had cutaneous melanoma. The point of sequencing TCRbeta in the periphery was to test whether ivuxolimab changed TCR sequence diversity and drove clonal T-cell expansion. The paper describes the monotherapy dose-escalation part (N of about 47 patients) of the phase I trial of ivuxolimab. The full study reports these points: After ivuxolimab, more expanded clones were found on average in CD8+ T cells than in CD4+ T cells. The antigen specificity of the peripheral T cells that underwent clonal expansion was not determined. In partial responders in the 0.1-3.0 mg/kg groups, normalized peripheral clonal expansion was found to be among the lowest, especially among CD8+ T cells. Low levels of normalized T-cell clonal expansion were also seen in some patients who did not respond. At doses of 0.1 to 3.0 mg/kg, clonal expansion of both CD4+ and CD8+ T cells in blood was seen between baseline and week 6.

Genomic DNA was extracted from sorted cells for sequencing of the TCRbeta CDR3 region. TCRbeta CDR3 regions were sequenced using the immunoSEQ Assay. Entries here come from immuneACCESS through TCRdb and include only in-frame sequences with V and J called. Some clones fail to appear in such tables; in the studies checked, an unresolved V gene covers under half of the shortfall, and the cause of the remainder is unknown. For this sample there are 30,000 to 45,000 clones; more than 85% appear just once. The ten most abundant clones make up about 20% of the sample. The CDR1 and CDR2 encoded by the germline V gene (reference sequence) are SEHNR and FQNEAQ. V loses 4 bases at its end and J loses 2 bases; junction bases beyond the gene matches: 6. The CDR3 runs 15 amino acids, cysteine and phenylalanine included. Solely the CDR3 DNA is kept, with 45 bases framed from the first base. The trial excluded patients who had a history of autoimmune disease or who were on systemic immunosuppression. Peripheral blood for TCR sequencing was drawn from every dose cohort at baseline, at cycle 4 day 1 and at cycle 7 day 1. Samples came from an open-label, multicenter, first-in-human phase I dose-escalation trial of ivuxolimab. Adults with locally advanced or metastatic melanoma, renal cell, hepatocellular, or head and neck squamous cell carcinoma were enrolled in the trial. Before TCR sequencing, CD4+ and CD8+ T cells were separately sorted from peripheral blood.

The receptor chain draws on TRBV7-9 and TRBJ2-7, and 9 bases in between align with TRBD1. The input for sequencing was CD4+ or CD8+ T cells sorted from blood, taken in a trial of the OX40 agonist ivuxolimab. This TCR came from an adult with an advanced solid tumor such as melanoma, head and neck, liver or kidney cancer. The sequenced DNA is TGTGCCAGCAGCTGGGGACAGGGTCTAACCTACGAGCAGTACTTC. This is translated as CASSWGQGLTYEQYF.